This T cell receptor beta chain was identified in a study of T-cell reconstitution after alpha-beta-depleted transplantation in children (TCRdb year 2016). With regard to the full study: Using TCR repertoire profiling, the study followed T-cell immune reconstitution in a quantitative way in children after TCRalphabeta/CD19-depleted allogeneic hematopoietic cell transplantation.

The CDR3 spans 16 residues, from the cysteine through the phenylalanine. The kept DNA is CDR3 alone, 48 bases in frame from the first base. V is cut by 3 bases and J by 6 bases, and the space between the germline ends is 16 bases. CDR1 KGHDR and CDR2 SFDVKD were looked up in the germline V gene. Summary of the overall study and its limitations: In some patients, the high TCRbeta diversity seen at day 60 was put down to recipient T cells and intrathymic progenitors that had survived conditioning. Over the following months the frequencies of hyperexpanded clones went down, and after one year T-cell counts and TCRbeta diversity were mostly credited to newly produced T cells. The apparently early alphabetaT-cell count recovery about two months after transplant was reportedly dependent on only several hundred rapidly expanded clones derived from non-depleted graft cells.

The intended sense of this specimen's treatment or condition label: allogeneic hematopoietic cell transplantation with graft depleted of TCRalphabeta T cells and CD19 B cells. The transplant recipients were children given TCRalphabeta/CD19-depleted allogeneic hematopoietic cell grafts. A few counts support this clonotype. The antigen it recognizes is unknown. No base-level quality is on record; no much larger clone is a single base apart. Receptor libraries were prepared by PCR. Sequenced using an Illumina HiSeq 2500. To normalize quantification of the TCRbeta repertoire, the TCR libraries were built with molecular barcoding that relied on unique molecular identifiers. The public reads were reanalyzed by TCRdb: fastp trimming at Q25, MiXCR alignment, in-frame beta chains only. CDR3 protein sequences are deduplicated, and each keeps its most common genes and DNA. Recorded for this sample are around 440,000 distinct CDR3 sequences; 16% of them occurred a single time. The ten largest account for roughly 27% of the sample.

The V and J segments used are TRBV24-1 and TRBJ2-2, and the D gene may be TRBD1, 6 bases matching. The specimen comprised PBMCs, mostly from graft donor cells, sampled 360 days after TCRalphabeta/CD19-depleted stem cell transplant. The sequence was collected from a boy in the first two years of life who had a stem cell transplant for Wiskott-Aldrich syndrome, so the T cells may come from the graft donor. The DNA sequence is as follows: TGTGCCACCAGTGATACCGGACAGCCAGAAGCCGGGGAGCTGTTTTTT. It specifies CATSDTGQPEAGELFF.